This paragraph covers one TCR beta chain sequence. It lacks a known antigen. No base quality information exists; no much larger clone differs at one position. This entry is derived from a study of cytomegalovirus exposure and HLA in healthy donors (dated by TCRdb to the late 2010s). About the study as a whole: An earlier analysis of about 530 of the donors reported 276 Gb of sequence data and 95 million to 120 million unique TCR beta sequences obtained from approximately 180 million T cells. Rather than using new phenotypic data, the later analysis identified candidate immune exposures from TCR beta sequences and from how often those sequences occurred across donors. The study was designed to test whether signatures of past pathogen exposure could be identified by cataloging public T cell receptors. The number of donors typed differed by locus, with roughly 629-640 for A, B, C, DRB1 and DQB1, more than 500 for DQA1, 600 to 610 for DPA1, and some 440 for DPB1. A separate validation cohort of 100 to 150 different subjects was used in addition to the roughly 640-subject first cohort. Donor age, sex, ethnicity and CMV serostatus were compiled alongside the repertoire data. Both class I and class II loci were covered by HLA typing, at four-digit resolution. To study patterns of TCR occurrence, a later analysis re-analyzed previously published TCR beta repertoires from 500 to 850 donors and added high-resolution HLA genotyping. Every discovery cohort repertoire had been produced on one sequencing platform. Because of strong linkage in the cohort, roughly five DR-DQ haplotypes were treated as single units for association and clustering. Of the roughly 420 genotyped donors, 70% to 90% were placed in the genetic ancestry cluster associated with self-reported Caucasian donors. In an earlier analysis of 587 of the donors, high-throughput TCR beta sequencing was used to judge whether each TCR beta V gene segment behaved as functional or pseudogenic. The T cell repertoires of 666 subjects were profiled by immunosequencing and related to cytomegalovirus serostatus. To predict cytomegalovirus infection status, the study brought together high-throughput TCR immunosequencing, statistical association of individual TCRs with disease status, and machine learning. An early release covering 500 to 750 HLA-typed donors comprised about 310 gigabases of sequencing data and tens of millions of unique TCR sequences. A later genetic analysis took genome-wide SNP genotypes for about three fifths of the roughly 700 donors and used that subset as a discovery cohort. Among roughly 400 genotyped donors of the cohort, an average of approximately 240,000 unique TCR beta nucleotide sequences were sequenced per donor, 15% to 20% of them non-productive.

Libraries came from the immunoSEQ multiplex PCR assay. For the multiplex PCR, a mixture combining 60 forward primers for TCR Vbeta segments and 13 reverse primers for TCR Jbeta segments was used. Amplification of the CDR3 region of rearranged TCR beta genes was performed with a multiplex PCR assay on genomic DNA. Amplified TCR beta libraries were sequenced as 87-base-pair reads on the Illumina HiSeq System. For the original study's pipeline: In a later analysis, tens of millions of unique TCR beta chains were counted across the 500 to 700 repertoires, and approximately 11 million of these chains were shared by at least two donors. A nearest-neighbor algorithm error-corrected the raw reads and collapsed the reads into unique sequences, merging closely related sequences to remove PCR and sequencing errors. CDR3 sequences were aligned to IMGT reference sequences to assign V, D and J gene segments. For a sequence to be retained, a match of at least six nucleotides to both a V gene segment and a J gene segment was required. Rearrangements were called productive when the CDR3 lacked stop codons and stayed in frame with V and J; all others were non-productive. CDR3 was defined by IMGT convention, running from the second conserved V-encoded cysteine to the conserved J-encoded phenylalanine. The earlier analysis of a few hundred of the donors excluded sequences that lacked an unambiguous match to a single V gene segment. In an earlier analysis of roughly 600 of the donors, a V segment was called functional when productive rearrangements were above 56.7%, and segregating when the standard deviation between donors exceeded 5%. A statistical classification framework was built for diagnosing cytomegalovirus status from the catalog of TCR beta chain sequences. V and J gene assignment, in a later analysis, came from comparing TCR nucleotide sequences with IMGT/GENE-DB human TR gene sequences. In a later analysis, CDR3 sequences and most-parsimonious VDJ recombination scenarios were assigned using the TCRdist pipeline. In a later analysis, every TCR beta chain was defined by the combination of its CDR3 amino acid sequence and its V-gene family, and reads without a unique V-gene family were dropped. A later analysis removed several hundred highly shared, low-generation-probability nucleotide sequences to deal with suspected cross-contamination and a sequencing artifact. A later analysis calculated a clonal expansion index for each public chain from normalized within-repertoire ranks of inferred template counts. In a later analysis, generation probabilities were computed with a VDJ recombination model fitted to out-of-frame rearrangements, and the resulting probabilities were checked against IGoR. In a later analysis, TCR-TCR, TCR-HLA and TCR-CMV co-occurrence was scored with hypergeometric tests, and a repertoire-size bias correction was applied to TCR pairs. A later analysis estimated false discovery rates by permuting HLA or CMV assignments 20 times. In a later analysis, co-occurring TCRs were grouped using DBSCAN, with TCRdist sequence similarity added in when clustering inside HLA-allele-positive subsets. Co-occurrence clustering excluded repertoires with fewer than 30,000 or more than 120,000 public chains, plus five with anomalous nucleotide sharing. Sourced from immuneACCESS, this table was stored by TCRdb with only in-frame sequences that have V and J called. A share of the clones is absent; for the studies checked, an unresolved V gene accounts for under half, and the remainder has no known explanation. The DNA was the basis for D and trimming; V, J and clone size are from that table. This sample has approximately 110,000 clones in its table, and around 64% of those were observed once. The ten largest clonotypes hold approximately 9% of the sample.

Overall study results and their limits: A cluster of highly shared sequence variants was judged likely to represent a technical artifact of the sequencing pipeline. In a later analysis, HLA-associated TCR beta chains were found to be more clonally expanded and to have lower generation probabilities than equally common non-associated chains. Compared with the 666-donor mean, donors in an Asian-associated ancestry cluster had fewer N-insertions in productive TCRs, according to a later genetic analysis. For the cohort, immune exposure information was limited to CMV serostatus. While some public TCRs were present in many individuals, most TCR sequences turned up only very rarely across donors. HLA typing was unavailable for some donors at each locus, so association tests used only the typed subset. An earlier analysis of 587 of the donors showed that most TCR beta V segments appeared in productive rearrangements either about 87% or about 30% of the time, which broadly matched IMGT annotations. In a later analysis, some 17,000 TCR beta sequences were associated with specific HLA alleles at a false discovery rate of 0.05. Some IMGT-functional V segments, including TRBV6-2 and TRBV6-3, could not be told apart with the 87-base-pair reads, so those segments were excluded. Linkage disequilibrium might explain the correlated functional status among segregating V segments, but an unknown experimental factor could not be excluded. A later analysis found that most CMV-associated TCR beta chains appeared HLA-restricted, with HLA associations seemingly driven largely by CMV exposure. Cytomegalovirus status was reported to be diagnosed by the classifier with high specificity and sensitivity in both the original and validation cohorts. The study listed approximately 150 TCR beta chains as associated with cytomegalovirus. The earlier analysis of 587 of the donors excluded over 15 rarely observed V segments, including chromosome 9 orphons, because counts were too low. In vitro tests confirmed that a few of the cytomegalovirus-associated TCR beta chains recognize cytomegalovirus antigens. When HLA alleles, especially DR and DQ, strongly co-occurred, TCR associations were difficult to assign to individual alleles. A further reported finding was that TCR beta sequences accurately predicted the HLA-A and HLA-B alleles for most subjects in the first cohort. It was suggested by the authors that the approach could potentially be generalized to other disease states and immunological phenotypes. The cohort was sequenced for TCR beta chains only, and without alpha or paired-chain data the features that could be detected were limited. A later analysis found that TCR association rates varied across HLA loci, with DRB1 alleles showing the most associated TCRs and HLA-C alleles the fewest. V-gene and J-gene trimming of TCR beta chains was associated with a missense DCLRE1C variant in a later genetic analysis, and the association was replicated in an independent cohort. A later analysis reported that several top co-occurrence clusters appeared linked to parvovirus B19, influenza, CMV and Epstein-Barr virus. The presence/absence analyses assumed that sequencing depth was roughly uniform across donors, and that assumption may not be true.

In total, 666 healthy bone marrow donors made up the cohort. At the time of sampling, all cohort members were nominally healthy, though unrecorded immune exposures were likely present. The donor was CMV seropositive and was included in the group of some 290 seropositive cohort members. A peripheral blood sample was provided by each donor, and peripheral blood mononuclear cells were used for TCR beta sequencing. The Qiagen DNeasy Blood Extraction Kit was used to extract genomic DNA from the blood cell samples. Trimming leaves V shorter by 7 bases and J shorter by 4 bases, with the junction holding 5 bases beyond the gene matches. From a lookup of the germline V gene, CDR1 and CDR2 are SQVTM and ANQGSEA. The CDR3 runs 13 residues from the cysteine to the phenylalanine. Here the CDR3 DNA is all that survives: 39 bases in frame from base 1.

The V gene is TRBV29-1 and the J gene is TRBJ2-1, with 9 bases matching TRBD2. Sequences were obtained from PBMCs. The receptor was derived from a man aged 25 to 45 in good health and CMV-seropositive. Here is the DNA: TGCAGCGGTGGACTAGCGCTATACAATGAGCAGTTCTTC. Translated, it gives CSGGLALYNEQFF.